This T cell receptor (beta chain) was captured by sequencing in a study of breast tumors, draining lymph nodes, adjacent tissues. Notes on the study in general: Luminal-like breast cancer showed significantly greater tumor-nontumor repertoire similarity than basal-like breast cancer did. Tumor TCR diversity was below lymph nodes but above nontumor tissue. Tumor T cell lymph node origin was a supported hypothesis, not proven.

Trimming took off 4 bases at V and 6 bases at J, with 23 bases between the two ends. CDR1 is SQVTM, CDR2 ANQGSEA, per germline. The CDR3 spans 16 residues. MiXCR, applied by TCRdb to the multiplex PCR reads, yields one record per CDR3 protein. The data hold approximately 52,000 distinct CDR3 sequences, with around 45% observed a single time. This clonotype was counted ten times or more. Its antigen is currently unknown. The sequenced material came from breast tumor tissue. The chain links TRBV29-1 to TRBJ2-3; TRBD2 might be the D (6 bases). The clonotype comes from a female donor with breast cancer. Some clones in this sample may be carry-over from other donors' samples. The CDR3 region is CSVARIGGIGADTQYF. The CDR3 nucleotides are TGCAGCGTTGCACGAATAGGCGGGATCGGGGCCGATACGCAGTATTTT.